These 16 T cell receptor beta chains share one sample of origin, sequenced in a study of shared clonotypes between healthy human individuals. Repertoires were generated with immunoSEQ multiplex PCR, while TCRdb's copy carries only in-frame clones and drops some. The data contain approximately 250,000 clones, approximately 65% of them singletons. Material for sequencing was memory CD4+ T cells sorted from blood. Subset indicated: CD45RA-negative fraction. The receptors here all came from a man aged 25 to 40 in good health.

This clone has just a few counts. The chain links TRBV27 to TRBJ2-5, with 7 bases aligning to TRBD2. CDR3 size: 16 residues. V lost 2 bases and J lost 5; bases outside the gene matches: 11. CDR1 is MNHEY and CDR2 is SMNVEV in the germline V gene (reference sequence). CDR3 nucleotides: TGTGCCAGCAGTTTAGGGTGGGGCGGGAGCGGGGAGACCCAGTACTTC. Translated, it gives CASSLGWGGSGETQYF.

The V and J genes are TRBV14 and TRBJ1-2; D is undetermined. CDR1 is SGHDN and CDR2 is FVKESK in the germline V gene. Deletions cut 0 bases from V and 4 bases from J, with 12 bases between. The CDR3 sequence is 15 residues long. CDR3 in DNA: TGTGCCAGCAGCCAAGATCGTAGGACCCTCTATGGCTACACCTTC. Its translation: CASSQDRRTLYGYTF.

V is TRBV29-1 and J is TRBJ2-7; 11 bases map to TRBD2. The J segment lost 7 bases and the V segment lost 1 base, leaving 6 bases of the junction unmatched. The CDR3 runs 14 residues. Germline lookup yields CDR1 SQVTM and CDR2 ANQGSEA. The CDR3 sequence: CSVEGLAGGREQYF. The DNA of the CDR3 is TGCAGCGTTGAAGGGCTAGCGGGAGGTCGGGAGCAGTACTTC.

This clone has just a few counts. The gene calls are TRBV28 and TRBJ2-7, with D perhaps assigned TRBD1 or TRBD2 (5 bases each). With 7 bases removed from V and 0 bases from J, the gap between germline ends came to 16 bases. The germline CDR1 and CDR2 sequences are MDHEN and SYDVKM. CDR3 length: 15 residues. The DNA for the CDR3 is TGTGCCAGCAAATTCTTTGGGACGAGCTCCTACGAGCAGTACTTC. This translates into CASKFFGTSSYEQYF.

This clone is a singleton in its sample. The chain combines TRBV10-1 with TRBJ2-2, with a possible D match to TRBD2 (6 bases). CDR1 is WNHNN, CDR2 SYGVQD, per germline (reference sequence). The CDR3 consists of 14 residues. Trimming took 6 bases from V and 2 from J, leaving 10 bases between them. The CDR3 sequence: CASRSGLNTGELFF. In nucleotides, the CDR3 is TGCGCCAGCAGGTCGGGACTCAACACCGGGGAGCTGTTTTTT.

The chain combines TRBV9 with TRBJ2-2; 7 bases line up with TRBD2. The V and J ends lost 1 base and 1 base, in that order; junction bases with no gene match: 7. The CDR3 contains 17 residues. Looked up from germline, CDR1 is SGDLS and CDR2 is YYNGEE. CDR3 residues: CASSVFSGLRNTGELFF. The DNA for the CDR3 is TGTGCCAGCAGCGTATTCTCGGGACTAAGGAACACCGGGGAGCTGTTTTTT. Drawing the rest from reference TRBV9 and TRBJ2-2, the complete variable domain is DSGVTQTPKHLITATGQRVTLRCSPRSGDLSVYWYQQSLDQGLQFLIQYYNGEERAKGNILERFSAQQFPDLHSELNLSSLELGDSALYFCASSVFSGLRNTGELFFGEGSRLTVL.

The chain joins TRBV7-9 to TRBJ1-2, with D uncertain. Trimming removed 4 bases from V and 5 bases from J, with 11 bases in between. CDR3 size: 13 residues. The V gene's germline CDR1 is SEHNR and CDR2 FQNEAQ (reference sequence). In nucleotides, the CDR3 is TGTGCCAGCAGCTCGTTTACAGCTTATGGCTACACCTTC. It translates to CASSSFTAYGYTF.

As regards this clone: Different DNA sequences within this sample yield the same CDR3. CDR3 sequence (DNA): TGTGCCAGCAGTGAACGGGGGGGCATGAACACTGAAGCTTTCTTT. It codes for CASSERGGMNTEAFF. The V call is TRBV6-1, the J call TRBJ1-1; TRBD1 might be the D (6 bases). Per the germline V gene, CDR1 is MNHNS and CDR2 is SASEGT. The V and J ends lost 2 bases and 0 bases respectively, with 10 bases between them. CDR3 size: 15 residues.

The V gene is TRBV7-6, the J gene TRBJ2-4; 7 nucleotides agree with TRBD1. The V and J ends lost 3 bases and 2 bases, in that order; junction bases with no gene match: 7. Germline V gene lookup returns CDR1 SGHVS and CDR2 FNYEAQ. This CDR3 is 16 amino acids long. Written as DNA, the CDR3 is TGTGCCAGCAGCTTGGGCCCGGACAGGTCCAAAAACATTCAGTACTTC. It yields the protein CASSLGPDRSKNIQYF.

The CDR3 DNA reads TGTGCCAGCAGCTTAGTTGGGGCCGGGACAGGGAGCTACGAGCAGTACTTC. The encoded protein is CASSLVGAGTGSYEQYF. The rearrangement links TRBV7-2 to TRBJ2-7, with 9 positions matching TRBD1. In germline, CDR1 is SGHTA, CDR2 FQGNSA. The CDR3 has 17 amino acids. The J segment lost 3 bases and the V segment lost 1 base, leaving 10 bases of the junction unmatched.

This sequence joins TRBV10-2 and TRBJ2-7; 10 nucleotides agree with TRBD2. The CDR3 is 14 amino acids. The trim removed 7 bases at V and 0 bases at J, leaving 3 bases unmatched. Germline V lookup: CDR1 WSHSY, CDR2 SAAADI. The CDR3: CASNLAGGSYEQYF. The DNA of the CDR3 is TGCGCCAGCAATTTAGCGGGAGGCTCCTACGAGCAGTACTTC.

The chain recombines TRBV7-7 with TRBJ2-5; possible D gene TRBD2, 6 bases. Trimming took off 2 bases at V and 3 bases at J, with 7 bases between the two ends. Germline CDR1 SSHAT, CDR2 FNYEAQ (reference sequence). The CDR3 consists of 13 residues. CDR3 sequence: CASSLRGKETQYF. CDR3 DNA sequence: TGTGCCAGCAGCTTACGGGGGAAAGAGACCCAGTACTTC.

The chain uses TRBV2 and TRBJ2-7; tentative D call: TRBD1 (6 bases). The DNA end is more similar to TRBJ2-5, so the J call may be wrong. The germline gives CDR1 SNHLY, CDR2 FYNNEI. This CDR3 has 13 residues. The CDR3 region has the DNA TGTGCCAGCAGTGTAGGGGGCCAAGAGACCCAGTACTTC. Translation gives CASSVGGQETQYF.

The CDR3 is CASSLSASYGYTF. In nucleotides, the CDR3 is TGCGCCAGCAGCTTGTCGGCTTCCTATGGCTACACCTTC. V is TRBV5-1 and J is TRBJ1-2; D unclear. The length of the CDR3 is 13 residues. V lost 1 base and J lost 4, with 8 bases in between. From germline, CDR1 is SGHRS and CDR2 YFSETQ.

A note on this clone: Other DNA sequences of this sample code for an identical CDR3. The J gene is TRBJ2-7, the V gene TRBV27, with D maybe TRBD1 (6 bases). Trimming pared 5 bases from V and 2 bases from J, leaving 13 bases between. Germline lookup yields CDR1 MNHEY and CDR2 SMNVEV (reference sequence). This CDR3 is built from 14 residues. The CDR3 DNA reads as TGTGCCAGCAGTCCTAGCAGGGGACCCTACGAGCAGTACTTC. Its translation is CASSPSRGPYEQYF.

CDR3 DNA sequence: TGTGCCAGCAGTCCAGACAGGGGGGATACGCAGTATTTT. Protein product: CASSPDRGDTQYF. The rearrangement uses TRBV2 and TRBJ2-3, with 9 bases fitting TRBD1. There are 13 residues in the CDR3. Germline V gene lookup returns CDR1 SNHLY and CDR2 FYNNEI. The V gene end was trimmed by 5 bases and the J gene end by 6 bases; junction bases not matched to a gene: 3.